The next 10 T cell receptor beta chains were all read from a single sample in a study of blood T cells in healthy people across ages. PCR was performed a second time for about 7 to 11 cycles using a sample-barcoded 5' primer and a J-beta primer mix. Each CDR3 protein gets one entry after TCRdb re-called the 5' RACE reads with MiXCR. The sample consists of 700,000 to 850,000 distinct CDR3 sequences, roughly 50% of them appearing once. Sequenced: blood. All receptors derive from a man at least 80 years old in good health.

CDR3 region: CASSPFGRGGTNEKLFF. The CDR3 DNA sequence: TGTGCCAGCAGTCCCTTCGGCAGGGGAGGGACTAATGAAAAACTGTTTTTT. This chain joins TRBV12-3 or TRBV12-4 and TRBJ1-4; possible D gene TRBD1, 6 bases. The germline V and J ends were trimmed by 5 bases and 2 bases, with 18 bases remaining between them. This CDR3 has 17 residues.

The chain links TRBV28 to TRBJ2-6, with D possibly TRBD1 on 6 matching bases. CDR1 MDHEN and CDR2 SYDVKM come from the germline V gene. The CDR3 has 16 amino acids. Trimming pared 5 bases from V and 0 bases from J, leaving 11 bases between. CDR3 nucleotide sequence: TGTGCCAGCAGTCCGGGACAAAACTCTGGGGCCAACGTCCTGACTTTC. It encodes CASSPGQNSGANVLTF.

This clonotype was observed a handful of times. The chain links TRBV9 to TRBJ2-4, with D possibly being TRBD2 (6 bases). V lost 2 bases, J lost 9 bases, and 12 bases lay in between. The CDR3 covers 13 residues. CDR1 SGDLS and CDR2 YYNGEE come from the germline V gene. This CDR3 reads CASSVDGRGIQYF. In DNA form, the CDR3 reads TGTGCCAGCAGCGTTGACGGGAGAGGCATTCAGTACTTC.

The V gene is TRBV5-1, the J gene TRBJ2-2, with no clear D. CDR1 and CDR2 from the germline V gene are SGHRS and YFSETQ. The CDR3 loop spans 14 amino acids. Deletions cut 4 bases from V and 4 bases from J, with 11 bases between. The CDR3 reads CASSRGEGTGELFF. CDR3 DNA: TGCGCCAGCAGCCGTGGGGAAGGCACCGGGGAGCTGTTTTTT.

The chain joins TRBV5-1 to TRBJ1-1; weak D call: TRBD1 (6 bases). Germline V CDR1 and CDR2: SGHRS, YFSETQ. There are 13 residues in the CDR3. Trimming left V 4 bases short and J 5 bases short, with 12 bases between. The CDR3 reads CASSTGSRTEAFF. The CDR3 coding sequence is TGCGCCAGCAGCACAGGGTCTAGGACTGAAGCTTTCTTT. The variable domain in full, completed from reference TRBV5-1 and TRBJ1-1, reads KAGVTQTPRYLIKTRGQQVTLSCSPISGHRSVSWYQQTPGQGLQFLFEYFSETQRNKGNFPGRFSGRQFSNSRSEMNVSTLELGDSALYLCASSTGSRTEAFFGQGTRLTVV.

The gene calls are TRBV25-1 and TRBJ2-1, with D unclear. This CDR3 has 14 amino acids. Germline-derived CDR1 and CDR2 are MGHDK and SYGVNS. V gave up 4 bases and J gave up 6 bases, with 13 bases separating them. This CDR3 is CASSGTRVSNEQFF. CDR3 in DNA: TGTGCCAGCAGTGGGACGAGAGTTTCCAATGAGCAGTTCTTC.

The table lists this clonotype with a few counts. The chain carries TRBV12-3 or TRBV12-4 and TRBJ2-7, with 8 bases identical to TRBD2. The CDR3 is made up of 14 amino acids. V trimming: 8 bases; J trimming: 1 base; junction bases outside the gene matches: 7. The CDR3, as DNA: TGTGCCAGCGGGTCTAGCGGGCGTTCCTACGAGCAGTACTTC. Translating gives CASGSSGRSYEQYF.

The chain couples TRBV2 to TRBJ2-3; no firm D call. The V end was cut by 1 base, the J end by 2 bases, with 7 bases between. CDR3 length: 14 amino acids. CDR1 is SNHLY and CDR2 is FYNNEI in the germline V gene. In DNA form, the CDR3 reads TGTGCCAGCAGTGAAGGGTTGGACACAGATACGCAGTATTTT. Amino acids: CASSEGLDTDTQYF.

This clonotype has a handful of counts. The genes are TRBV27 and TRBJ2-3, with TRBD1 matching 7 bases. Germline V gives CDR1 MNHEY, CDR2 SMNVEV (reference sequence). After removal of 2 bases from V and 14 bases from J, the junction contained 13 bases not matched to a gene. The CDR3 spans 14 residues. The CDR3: CASSLQGEHRYAYF. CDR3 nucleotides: TGTGCCAGCAGTTTACAGGGGGAGCACAGATACGCGTATTTT.

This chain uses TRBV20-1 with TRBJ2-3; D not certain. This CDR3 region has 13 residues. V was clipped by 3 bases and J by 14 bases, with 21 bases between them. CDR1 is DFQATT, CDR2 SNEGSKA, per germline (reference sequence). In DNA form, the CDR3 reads TGCAGTGCTAGCATCCCCGGGCACAGATACGCGTATTTT. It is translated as CSASIPGHRYAYF.